This note documents a single TCR beta chain sequence. Its target is unknown. Time point in this sample: cycle 4 day 1 (C4D1), after more than five weeks of nivolumab. Each of the patients experienced relapse following autologous stem cell transplantation, and their brentuximab vedotin exposure differed. Best outcomes ranged across complete response, partial response and progressive disease. The method was immunoSEQ multiplex PCR; TCRdb's version includes in-frame clones alone and lacks a portion of them. The sample has 40,000 to 55,000 clones; around 80% are singletons. The sample originates from a study of PD-1 blockade in classical Hodgkin lymphoma. The germline V gene has CDR1 MNHNS and CDR2 SASEGT. V shed 6 bases and J shed 4 bases, with 16 bases lying between them. CDR3 length: 15 amino acids. Whole-study results and caveats: CD4+ TCR diversity, unlike CD8+, rose significantly by C4D1.

This receptor was identified in a human donor with classical Hodgkin lymphoma. The sample consisted of peripheral blood mononuclear cells (PBMCs), taken before the fourth cycle of nivolumab. The gene calls are TRBV6-1 and TRBJ1-3, with a possible D match to TRBD1 (5 bases). In DNA, the CDR3 is TGTGCCAGCAGGCCCCCCACGGGGGAGGGAAACACCATATATTTT. Translated, it gives CASRPPTGEGNTIYF.